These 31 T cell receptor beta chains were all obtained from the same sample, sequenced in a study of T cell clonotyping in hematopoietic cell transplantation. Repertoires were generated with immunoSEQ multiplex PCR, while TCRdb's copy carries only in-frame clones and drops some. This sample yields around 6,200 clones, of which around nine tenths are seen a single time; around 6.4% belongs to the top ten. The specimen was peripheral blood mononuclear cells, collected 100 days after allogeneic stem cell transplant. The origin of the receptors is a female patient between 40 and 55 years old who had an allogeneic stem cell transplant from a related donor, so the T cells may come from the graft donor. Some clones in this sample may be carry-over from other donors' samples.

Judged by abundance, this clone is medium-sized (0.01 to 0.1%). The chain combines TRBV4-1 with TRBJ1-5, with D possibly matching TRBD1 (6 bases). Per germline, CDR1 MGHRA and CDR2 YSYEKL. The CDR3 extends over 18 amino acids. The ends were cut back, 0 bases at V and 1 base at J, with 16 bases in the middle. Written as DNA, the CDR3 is TGCGCCAGCAGCCAAGATATGCGGGGGCCAACAAGCAATCAGCCCCAGCATTTT. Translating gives CASSQDMRGPTSNQPQHF.

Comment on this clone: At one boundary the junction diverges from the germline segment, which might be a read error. Here the CDR3 DNA reads TGTGCCAGCAGATTATCTGACAGGGTCTACGAGCAGTACTTC. It is translated as CASRLSDRVYEQYF. The chain is built from TRBV27 and TRBJ2-7, with 7 bases fitting TRBD1. Looked up from germline, CDR1 is MNHEY and CDR2 is SMNVEV (reference sequence). This CDR3 has 14 amino acids.

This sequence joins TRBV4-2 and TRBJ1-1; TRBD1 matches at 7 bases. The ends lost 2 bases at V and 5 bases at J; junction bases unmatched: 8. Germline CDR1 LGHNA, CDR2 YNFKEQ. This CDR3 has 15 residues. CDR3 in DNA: TGTGCCAGCAGCCAATGGGGACAGAGTGGAACTGAAGCTTTCTTT. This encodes CASSQWGQSGTEAFF.

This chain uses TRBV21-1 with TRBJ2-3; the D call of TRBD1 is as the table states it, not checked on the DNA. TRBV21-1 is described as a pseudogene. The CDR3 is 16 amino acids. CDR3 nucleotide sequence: TGTGCCAGCAGCTTGCTAGGGACAGGGAGCACAGATACGCAGTATTTT. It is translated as CASSLLGTGSTDTQYF.

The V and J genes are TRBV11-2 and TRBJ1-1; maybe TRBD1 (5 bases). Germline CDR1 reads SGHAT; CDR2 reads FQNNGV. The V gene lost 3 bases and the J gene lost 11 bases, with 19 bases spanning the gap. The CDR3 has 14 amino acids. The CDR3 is CASSLYSDSPAAFF. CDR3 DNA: TGTGCCAGCAGCTTGTACTCCGACAGCCCAGCGGCTTTCTTT.

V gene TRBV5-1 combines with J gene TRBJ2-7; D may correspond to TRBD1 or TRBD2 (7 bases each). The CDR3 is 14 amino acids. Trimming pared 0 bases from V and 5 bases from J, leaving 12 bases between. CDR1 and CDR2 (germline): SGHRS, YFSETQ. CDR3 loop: CASSLAAGGDEQYF. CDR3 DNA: TGCGCCAGCAGCTTGGCGGCAGGGGGGGACGAGCAGTACTTC.

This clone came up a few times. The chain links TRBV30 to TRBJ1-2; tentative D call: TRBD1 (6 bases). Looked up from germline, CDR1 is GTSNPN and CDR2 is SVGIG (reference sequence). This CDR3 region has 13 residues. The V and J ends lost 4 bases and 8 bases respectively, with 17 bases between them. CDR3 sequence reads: CAWNRALIPGYTF. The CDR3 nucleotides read TGTGCCTGGAACAGGGCACTTATTCCGGGCTACACCTTC.

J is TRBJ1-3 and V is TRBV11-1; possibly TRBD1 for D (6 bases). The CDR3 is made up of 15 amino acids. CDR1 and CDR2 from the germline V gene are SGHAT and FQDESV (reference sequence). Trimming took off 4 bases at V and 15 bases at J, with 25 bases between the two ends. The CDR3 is CASSSNPRTAAAEYF. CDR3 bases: TGTGCCAGCAGCTCCAATCCGAGGACAGCGGCTGCAGAATATTTT. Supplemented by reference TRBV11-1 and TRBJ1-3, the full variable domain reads EAEVAQSPRYKITEKSQAVAFWCDPISGHATLYWYRQILGQGPELLVQFQDESVVDDSQLPKDRFSAERLKGVDSTLKIQPAELGDSAMYLCASSSNPRTAAAEYFGEGSWLTVV.

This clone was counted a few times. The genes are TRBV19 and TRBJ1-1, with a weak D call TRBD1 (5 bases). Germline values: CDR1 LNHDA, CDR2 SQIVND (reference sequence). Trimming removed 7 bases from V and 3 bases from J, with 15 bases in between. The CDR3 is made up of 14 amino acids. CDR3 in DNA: TGTGCCAGTATAGAGACGGAGGGGCACACTGAAGCTTTCTTT. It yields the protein CASIETEGHTEAFF.

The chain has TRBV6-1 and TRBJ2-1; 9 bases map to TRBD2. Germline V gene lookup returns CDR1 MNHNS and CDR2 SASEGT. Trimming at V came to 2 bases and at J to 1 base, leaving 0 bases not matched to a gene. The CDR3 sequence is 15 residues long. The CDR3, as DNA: TGTGCCAGCAGTGAACTAGCGGGATCCTACAATGAGCAGTTCTTC. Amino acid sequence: CASSELAGSYNEQFF.

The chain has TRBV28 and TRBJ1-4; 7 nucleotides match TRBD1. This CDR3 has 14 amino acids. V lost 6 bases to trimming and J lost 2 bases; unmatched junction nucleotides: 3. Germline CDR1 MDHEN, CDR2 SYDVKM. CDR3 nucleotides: TGTGCCAGCAGACGACAGGGTACTAATGAAAAACTGTTTTTT. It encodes CASRRQGTNEKLFF.

The CDR3 nucleotides read TGTGCCACCAGCAGAGAACGGGACAGGATGAATCAGCCCCAGCATTTT. This codes for CATSRERDRMNQPQHF. This sequence joins TRBV15 and TRBJ1-5; 8 positions agree with TRBD1. Germline CDR1 is LNHNV and CDR2 is YYDKDF (reference sequence). V lost 0 bases and J lost 4; bases outside the gene matches: 5. This CDR3 spans 16 amino acids.

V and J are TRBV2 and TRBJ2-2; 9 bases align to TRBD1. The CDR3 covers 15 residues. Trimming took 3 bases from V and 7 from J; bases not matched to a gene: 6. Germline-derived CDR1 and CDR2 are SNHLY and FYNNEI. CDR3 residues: CASSEGTGRIGELFF. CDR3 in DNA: TGTGCCAGCAGTGAGGGGACAGGGAGGATCGGGGAGCTGTTTTTT.

DNA of the CDR3: TGTGCCAGCAGCCAGCATCTAGCGGAGAGCACAGATACGCAGTATTTT. Translated, it gives CASSQHLAESTDTQYF. The V and J genes are TRBV11-2 and TRBJ2-3; 7 nucleotides agree with TRBD2. The CDR3 is 16 amino acids. In germline, CDR1 is SGHAT, CDR2 FQNNGV. The V gene end was trimmed by 5 bases and the J gene end by 0 bases; junction bases not matched to a gene: 8. Filled out from reference TRBV11-2 and TRBJ2-3, the complete variable domain reads EAGVAQSPRYKIIEKRQSVAFWCNPISGHATLYWYQQILGQGPKLLIQFQNNGVVDDSQLPKDRFSAERLKGVDSTLKIQPAKLEDSAVYLCASSQHLAESTDTQYFGPGTRLTVL.

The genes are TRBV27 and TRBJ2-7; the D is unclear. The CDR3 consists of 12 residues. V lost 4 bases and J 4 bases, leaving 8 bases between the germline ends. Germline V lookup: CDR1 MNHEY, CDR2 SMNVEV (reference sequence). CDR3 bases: TGTGCCAGCAGTTCGGTAGGGTACGAGCAGTACTTC. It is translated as CASSSVGYEQYF.

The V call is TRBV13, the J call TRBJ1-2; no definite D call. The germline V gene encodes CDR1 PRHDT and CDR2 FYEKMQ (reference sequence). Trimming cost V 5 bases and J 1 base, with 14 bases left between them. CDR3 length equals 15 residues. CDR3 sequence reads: CASSITLRLNYGYTF. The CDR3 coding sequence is TGTGCCAGCAGCATTACGTTGAGGCTTAACTATGGCTACACCTTC.

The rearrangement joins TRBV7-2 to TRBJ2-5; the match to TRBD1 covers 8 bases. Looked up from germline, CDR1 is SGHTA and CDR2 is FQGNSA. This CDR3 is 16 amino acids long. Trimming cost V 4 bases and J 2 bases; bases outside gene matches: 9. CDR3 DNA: TGTGCCAGCAGCTCCTTCCCCAGGGGGCGTCAAGAGACCCAGTACTTC. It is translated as CASSSFPRGRQETQYF.

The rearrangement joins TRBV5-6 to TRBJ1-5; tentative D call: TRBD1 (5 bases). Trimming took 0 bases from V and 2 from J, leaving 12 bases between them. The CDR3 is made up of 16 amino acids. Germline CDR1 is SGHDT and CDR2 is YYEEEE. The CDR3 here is CASSLDPGSGNQPQHF. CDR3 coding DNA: TGTGCCAGCAGCTTGGACCCAGGGTCAGGCAATCAGCCCCAGCATTTT.

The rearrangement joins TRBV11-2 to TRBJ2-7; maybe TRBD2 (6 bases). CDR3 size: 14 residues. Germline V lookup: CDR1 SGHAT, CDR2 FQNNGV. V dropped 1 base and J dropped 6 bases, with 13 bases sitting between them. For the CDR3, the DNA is TGTGCCAGCAGCTTAGTATCGGCGGGGTTCGAGCAGTACTTC. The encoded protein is CASSLVSAGFEQYF.

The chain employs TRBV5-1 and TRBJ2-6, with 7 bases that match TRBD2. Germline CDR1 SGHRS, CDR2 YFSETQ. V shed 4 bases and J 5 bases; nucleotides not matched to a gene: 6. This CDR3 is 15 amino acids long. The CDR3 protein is CASSLGGSRANVLTF. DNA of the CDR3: TGCGCCAGCAGCCTGGGAGGGTCGAGGGCCAACGTCCTGACTTTC.

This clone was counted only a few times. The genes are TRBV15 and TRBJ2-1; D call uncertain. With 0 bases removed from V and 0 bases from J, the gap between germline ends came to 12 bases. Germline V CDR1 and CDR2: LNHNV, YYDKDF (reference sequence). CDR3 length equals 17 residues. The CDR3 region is CATSRDLGDDSYNEQFF. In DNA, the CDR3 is TGTGCCACCAGCAGAGATCTAGGAGACGACTCCTACAATGAGCAGTTCTTC.

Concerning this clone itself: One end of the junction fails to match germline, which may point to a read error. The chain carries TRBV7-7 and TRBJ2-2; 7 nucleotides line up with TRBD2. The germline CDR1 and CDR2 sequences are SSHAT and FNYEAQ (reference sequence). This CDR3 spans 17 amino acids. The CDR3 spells CASSLGGAGEDTGELFF. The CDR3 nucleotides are TGTGCTAGCAGCTTAGGCGGTGCGGGAGAGGACACCGGGGAGCTGTTTTTT. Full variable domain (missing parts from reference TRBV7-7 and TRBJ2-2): GAGVSQSPRYKVTKRGQDVTLRCDPISSHATLYWYQQALGQGPEFLTYFNYEAQPDKSGLPSDRFSAERPEGSISTLTIQRTEQRDSAMYRCASSLGGAGEDTGELFFGEGSRLTVL.

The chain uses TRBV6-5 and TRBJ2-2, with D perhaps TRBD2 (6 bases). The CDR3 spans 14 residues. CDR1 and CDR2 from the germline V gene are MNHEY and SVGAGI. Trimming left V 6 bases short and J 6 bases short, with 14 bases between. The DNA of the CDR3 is TGTGCCAGCAGGGGGGGAATATTCGCCGGGGAGCTGTTTTTT. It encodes CASRGGIFAGELFF.

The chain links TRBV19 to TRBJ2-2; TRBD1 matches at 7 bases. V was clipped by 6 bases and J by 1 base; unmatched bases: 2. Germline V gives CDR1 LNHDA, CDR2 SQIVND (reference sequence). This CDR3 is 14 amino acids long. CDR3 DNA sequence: TGTGCCAGTAGGCGACAGGGGAACACCGGGGAGCTGTTTTTT. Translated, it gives CASRRQGNTGELFF.

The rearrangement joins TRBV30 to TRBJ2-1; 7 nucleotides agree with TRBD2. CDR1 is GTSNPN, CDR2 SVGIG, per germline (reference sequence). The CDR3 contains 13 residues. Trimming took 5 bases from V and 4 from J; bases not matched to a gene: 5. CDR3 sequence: CAWGRERYNEQFF. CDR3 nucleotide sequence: TGTGCCTGGGGGCGGGAGAGGTACAATGAGCAGTTCTTC.

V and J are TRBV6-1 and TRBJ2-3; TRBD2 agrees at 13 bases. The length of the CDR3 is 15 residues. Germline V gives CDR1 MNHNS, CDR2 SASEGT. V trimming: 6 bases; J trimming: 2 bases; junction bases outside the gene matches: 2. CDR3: CASSGLAGATDTQYF. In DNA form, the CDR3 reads TGTGCCAGCAGCGGACTAGCGGGGGCCACAGATACGCAGTATTTT.

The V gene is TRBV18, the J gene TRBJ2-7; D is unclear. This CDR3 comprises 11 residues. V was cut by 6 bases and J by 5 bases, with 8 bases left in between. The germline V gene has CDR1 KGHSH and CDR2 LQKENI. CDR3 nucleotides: TGTGCCAGCTCTACCAAGGACGAGCAGTACTTC. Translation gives CASSTKDEQYF.

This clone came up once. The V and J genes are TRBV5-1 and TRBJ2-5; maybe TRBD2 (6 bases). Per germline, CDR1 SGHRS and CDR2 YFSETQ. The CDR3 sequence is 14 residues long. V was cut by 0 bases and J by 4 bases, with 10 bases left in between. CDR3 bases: TGCGCCAGCAGCTTGGCTGCGGGACGAGAGACCCAGTACTTC. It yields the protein CASSLAAGRETQYF.

CDR3 loop: CASSPPGGGVTEAFF. The CDR3, as DNA: TGTGCCAGCAGTCCGCCGGGGGGAGGGGTCACTGAAGCTTTCTTT. J is TRBJ1-1 and V is TRBV28; weak D call: TRBD1 (5 bases). This CDR3 region has 15 residues. The germline CDR1 and CDR2 sequences are MDHEN and SYDVKM. V was clipped by 5 bases and J by 4 bases, with 17 bases between them.

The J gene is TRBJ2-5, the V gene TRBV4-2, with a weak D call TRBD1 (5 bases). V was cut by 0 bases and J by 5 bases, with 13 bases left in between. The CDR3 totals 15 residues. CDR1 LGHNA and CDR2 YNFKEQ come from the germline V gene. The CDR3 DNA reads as TGTGCCAGCAGCCAAGATTTTGGGGCGATGGAGACCCAGTACTTC. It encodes CASSQDFGAMETQYF.

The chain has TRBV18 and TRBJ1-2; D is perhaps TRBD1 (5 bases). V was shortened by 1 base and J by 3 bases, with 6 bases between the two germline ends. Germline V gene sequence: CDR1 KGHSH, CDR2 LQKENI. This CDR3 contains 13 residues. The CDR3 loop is CASSPQTDYGYTF. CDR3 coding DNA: TGTGCCAGCTCACCACAGACAGACTATGGCTACACCTTC.